Detailed here is one T cell receptor (beta chain). This CDR3 spans 14 amino acids. Germline V CDR1 and CDR2: MRHNA, SNTAGT. V was trimmed by 3 bases and J by 1 base, leaving 8 bases between them. The sample is drawn from a study of blood T cell repertoires in COVID-19. Background on the study: Collection of acute and convalescent COVID-19 samples took place in the United States, Italy and Spain. Sources were T cells, B-cell-depleted T cells, or PBMCs; the material itself was cDNA or gDNA.

Original data processing: Estimation of nucleated cell counts was performed using reference gene primer amplification. The method was immunoSEQ multiplex PCR; TCRdb's version includes in-frame clones alone and lacks a portion of them. From that table come the V and J calls and clone size; the DNA was used to work out D and trimming. The repertoire consists of 100,000 to 130,000 clones, with 88% occurring once and the leading ten covering 2% to 3%. Specimen: peripheral blood. The chain links TRBV6-4 to TRBJ2-3; tentatively, D is TRBD1 (5 bases). This TCR was sampled from a human donor in a cohort sampled during active COVID-19. CDR3 in amino acids: CASSEGAGTDTQYF. The CDR3 region has the DNA TGTGCCAGCAGTGAAGGGGCAGGCACAGATACGCAGTATTTT.